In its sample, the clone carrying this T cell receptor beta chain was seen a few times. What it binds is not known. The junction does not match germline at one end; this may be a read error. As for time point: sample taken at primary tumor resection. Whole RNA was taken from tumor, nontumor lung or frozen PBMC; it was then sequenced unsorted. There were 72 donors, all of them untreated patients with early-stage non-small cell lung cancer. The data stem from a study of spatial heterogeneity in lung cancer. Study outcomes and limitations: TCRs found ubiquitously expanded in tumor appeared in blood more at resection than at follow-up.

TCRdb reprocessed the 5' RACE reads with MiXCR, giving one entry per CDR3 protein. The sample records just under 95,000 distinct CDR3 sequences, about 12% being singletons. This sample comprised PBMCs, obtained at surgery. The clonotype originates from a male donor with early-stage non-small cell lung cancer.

CDR3 in amino acids: CASSRDRTNTGELFF. The CDR3 DNA reads as TGTGCTAGCAGCCGGGACAGGACGAACACCGGGGAGCTGTTTTTT. The chain links TRBV7-7 to TRBJ2-2; 8 positions match TRBD1. Germline V CDR1 and CDR2: SSHAT, FNYEAQ (reference sequence). The CDR3 has 15 residues.